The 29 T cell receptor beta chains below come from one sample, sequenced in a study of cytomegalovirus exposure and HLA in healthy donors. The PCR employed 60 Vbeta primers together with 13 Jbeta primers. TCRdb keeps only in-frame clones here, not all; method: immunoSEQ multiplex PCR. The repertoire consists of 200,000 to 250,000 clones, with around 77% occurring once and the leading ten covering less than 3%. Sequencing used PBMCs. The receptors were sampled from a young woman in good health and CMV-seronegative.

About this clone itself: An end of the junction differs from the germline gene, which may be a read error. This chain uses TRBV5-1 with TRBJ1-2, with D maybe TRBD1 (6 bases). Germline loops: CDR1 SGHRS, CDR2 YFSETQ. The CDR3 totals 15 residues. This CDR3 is CASSPRQEWVYGYPF. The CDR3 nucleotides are TGCGCCAGCAGCCCGCGACAGGAGTGGGTCTATGGCTACCCCTTC.

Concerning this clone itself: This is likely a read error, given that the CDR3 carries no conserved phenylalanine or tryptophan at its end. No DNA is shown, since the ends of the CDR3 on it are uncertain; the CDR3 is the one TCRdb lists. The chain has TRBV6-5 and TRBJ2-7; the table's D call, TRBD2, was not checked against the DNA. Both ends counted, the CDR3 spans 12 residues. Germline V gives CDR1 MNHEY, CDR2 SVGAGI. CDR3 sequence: CASSYSMVLATA.

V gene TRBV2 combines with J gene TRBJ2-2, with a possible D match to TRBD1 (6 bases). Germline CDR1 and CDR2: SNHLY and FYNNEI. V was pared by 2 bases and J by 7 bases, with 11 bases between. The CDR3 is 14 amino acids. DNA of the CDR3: TGTGCCAGCAGTGAAAGGGGACACGGCGGGGAGCTGTTTTTT. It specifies CASSERGHGGELFF.

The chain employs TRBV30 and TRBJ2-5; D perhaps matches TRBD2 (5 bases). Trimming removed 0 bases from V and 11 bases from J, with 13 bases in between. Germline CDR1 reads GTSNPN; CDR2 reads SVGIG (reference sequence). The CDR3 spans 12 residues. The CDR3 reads CAWSVYLREQYF. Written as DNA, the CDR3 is TGTGCCTGGAGTGTCTATCTAAGGGAGCAGTACTTC.

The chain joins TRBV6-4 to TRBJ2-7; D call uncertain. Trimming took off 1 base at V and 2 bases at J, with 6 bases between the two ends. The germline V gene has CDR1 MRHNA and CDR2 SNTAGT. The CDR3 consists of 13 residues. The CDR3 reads CASSDFLTYEQYF. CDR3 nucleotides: TGTGCCAGCAGTGACTTCTTAACCTACGAGCAGTACTTC.

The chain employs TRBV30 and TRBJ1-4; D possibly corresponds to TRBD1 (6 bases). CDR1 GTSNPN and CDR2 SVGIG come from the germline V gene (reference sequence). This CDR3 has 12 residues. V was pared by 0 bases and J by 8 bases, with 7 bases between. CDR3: CAWSVQGEKLFF. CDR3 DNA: TGTGCCTGGAGTGTACAGGGCGAAAAACTGTTTTTT.

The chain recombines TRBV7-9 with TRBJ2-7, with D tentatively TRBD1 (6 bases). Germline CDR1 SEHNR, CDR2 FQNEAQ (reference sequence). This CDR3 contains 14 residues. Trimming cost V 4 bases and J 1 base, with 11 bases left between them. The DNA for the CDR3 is TGTGCCAGCAGCTCGGACAGAGCTTCCTACGAGCAGTACTTC. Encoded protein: CASSSDRASYEQYF.

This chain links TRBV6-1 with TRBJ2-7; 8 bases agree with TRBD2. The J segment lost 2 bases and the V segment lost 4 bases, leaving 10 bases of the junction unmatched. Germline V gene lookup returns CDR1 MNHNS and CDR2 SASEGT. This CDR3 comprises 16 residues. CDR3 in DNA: TGTGCCAGCAGTGGCAGCGGGGGACCACCTCCCTACGAGCAGTACTTC. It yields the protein CASSGSGGPPPYEQYF.

CDR3 sequence (DNA): TGCAGCGTTGAGAGTAAGACAGATACGCAGTATTTT. This translates into CSVESKTDTQYF. The chain recombines TRBV29-1 with TRBJ2-3; no firm D call. The germline V gene has CDR1 SQVTM and CDR2 ANQGSEA. V was shortened by 3 bases and J by 3 bases, with 7 bases between the two germline ends. This CDR3 has 12 amino acids.

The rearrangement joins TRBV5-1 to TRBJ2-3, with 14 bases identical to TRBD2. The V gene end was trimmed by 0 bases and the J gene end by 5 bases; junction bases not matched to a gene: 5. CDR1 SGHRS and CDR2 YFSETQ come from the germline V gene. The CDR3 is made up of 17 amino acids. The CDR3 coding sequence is TGCGCCAGCAGCTTGGGGACTAGCGGGAGGAACAGAGATACGCAGTATTTT. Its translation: CASSLGTSGRNRDTQYF.

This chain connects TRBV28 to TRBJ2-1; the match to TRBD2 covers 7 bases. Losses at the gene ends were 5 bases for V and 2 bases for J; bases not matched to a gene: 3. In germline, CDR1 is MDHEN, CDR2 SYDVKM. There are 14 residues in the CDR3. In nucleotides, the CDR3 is TGTGCCAGCAGTGGAGCGGGAACCTACAATGAGCAGTTCTTC. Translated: CASSGAGTYNEQFF.

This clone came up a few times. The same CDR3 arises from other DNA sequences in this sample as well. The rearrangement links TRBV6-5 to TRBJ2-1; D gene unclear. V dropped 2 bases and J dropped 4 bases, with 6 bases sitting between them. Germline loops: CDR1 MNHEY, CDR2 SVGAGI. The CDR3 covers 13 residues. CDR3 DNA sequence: TGTGCCAGCAGTTACGGCGGTTACAATGAGCAGTTCTTC. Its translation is CASSYGGYNEQFF.

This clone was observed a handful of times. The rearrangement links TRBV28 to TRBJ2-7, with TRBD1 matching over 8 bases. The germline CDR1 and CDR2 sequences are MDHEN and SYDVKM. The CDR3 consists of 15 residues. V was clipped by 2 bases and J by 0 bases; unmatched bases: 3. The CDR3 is CASSLRTGLSYEQYF. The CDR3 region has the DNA TGTGCCAGCAGTTTACGGACAGGGCTCTCCTACGAGCAGTACTTC.

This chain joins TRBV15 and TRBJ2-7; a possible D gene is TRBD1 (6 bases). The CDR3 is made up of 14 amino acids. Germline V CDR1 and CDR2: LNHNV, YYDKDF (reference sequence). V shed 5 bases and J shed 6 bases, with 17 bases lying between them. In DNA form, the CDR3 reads TGTGCCACCAGCGGGAGACAGGCACTTTTCGAGCAGTACTTC. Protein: CATSGRQALFEQYF.

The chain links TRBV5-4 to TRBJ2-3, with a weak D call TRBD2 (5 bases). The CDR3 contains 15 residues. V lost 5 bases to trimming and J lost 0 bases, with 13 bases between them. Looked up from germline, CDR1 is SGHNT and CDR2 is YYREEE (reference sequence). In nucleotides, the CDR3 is TGTGCCAGCAGATATCGTAGGGAGAGCACAGATACGCAGTATTTT. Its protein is CASRYRRESTDTQYF.

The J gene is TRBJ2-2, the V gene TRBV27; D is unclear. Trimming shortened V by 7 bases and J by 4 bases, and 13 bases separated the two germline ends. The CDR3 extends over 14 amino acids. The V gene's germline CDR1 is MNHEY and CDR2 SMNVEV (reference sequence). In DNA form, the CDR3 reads TGTGCCAGCATGCAAATCGGCGGCACCGGGGAGCTGTTTTTT. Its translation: CASMQIGGTGELFF.

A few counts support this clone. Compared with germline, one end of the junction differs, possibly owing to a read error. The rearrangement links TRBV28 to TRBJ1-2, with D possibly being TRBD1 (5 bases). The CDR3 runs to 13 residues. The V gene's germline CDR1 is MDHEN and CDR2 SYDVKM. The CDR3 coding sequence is TGTGCCAGCAGTCGGGACTACGACTATGGCTACCCCTTC. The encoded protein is CASSRDYDYGYPF.

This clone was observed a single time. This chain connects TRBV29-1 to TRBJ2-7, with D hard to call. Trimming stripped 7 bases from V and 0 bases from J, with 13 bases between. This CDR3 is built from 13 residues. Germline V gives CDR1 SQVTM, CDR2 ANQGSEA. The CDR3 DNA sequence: TGCAGCGCCCTCACAGATTTCTCCTACGAGCAGTACTTC. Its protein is CSALTDFSYEQYF.

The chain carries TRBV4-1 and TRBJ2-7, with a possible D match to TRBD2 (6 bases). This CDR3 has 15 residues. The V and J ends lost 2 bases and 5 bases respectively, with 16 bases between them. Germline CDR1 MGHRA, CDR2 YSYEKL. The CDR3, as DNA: TGCGCCAGCAGCCAAAGAATAGCGGAAGCCCACGAGCAGTACTTC. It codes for CASSQRIAEAHEQYF.

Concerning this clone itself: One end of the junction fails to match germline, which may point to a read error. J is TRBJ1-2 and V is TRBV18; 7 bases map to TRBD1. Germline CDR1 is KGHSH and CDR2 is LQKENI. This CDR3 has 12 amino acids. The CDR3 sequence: CASSPRDSDLAF. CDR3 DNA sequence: TGTGCCAGCTCACCACGGGACAGCGACCTCGCCTTC.

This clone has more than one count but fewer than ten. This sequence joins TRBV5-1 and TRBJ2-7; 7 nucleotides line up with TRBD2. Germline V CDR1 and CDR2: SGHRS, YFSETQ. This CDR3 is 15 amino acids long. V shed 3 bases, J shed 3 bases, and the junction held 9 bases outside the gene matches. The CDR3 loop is CASSSGGSQNYEQYF. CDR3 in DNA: TGCGCCAGCAGCTCGGGCGGGAGTCAGAACTACGAGCAGTACTTC. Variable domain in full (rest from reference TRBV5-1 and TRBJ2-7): KAGVTQTPRYLIKTRGQQVTLSCSPISGHRSVSWYQQTPGQGLQFLFEYFSETQRNKGNFPGRFSGRQFSNSRSEMNVSTLELGDSALYLCASSSGGSQNYEQYFGPGTRLTVT.

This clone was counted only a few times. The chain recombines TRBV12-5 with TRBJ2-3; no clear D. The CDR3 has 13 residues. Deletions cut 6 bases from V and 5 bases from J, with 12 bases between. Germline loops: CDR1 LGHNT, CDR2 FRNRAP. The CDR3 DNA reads TGTGCTAGTGGCCTATCTCATGGAGATACGCAGTATTTT. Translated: CASGLSHGDTQYF.

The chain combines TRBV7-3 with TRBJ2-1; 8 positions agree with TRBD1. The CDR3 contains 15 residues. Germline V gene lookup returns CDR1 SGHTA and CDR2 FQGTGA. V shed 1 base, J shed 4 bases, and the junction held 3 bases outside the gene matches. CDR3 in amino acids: CASSLRTGIYNEQFF. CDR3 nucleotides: TGTGCCAGCAGCTTAAGGACAGGGATTTACAATGAGCAGTTCTTC.

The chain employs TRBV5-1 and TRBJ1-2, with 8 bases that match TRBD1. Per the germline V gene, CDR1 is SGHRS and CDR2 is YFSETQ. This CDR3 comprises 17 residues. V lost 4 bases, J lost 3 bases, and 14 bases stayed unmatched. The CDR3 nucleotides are TGCGCCAGCAGCCCAGGGGGCGCCGCTCTATCTTACTATGGCTACACCTTC. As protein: CASSPGGAALSYYGYTF.

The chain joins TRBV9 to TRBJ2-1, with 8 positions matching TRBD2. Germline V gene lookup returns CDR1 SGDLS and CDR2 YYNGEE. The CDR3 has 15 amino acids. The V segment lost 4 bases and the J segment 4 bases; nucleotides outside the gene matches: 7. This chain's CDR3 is CASSFQAGEYNEQFF. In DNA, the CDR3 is TGTGCCAGCAGCTTTCAAGCGGGGGAGTACAATGAGCAGTTCTTC.

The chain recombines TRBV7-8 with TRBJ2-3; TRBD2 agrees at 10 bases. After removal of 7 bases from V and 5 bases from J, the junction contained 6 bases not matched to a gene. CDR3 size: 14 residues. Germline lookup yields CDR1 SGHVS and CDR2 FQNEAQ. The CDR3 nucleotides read TGTGCCAGCACCCAGCGGGGGGGTGGAGATACGCAGTATTTT. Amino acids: CASTQRGGGDTQYF.

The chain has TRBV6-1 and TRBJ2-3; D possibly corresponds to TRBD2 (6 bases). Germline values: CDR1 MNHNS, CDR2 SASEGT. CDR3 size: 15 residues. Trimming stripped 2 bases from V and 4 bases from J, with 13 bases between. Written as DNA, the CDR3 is TGTGCCAGCAGTGAAAGACTAGATGGCGCAGATACGCAGTATTTT. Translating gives CASSERLDGADTQYF.

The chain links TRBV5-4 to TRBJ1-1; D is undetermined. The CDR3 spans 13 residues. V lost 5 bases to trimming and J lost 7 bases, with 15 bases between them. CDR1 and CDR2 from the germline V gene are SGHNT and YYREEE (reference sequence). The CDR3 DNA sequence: TGTGCCAGCAGTACCTCACCGACATATGAAGCTTTCTTT. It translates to CASSTSPTYEAFF.

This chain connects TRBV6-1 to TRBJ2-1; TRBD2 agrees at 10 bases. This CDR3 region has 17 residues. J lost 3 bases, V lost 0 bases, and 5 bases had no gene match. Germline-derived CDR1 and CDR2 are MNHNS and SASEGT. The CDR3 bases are TGTGCCAGCAGTGAAGCCCTGCTAGCGGGGGACTACAATGAGCAGTTCTTC. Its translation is CASSEALLAGDYNEQFF.